A single sample gave rise to the 25 T cell receptor beta chains below, sequenced in a study of blood T cells in healthy people across ages. Next came a second PCR, run for about 6 to 12 cycles, which used a sample-barcoded 5' primer along with a J-beta primer mix. TCRdb re-analysed the 5' RACE reads in MiXCR, keeping a single row per CDR3 protein. The sample has more than 700,000 distinct CDR3 sequences; about 55% are singletons. Sequences were obtained from blood. Receptor source: a man older than 75 in good health.

This clonotype was seen more than once but under ten times. The chain employs TRBV6-5 and TRBJ2-1, with D uncertain. The CDR3 totals 16 residues. The V end lost 2 bases, the J end lost 0 bases, and 11 bases lay between the germline ends. Germline V gene lookup returns CDR1 MNHEY and CDR2 SVGAGI. CDR3: CASSYQPTSSYNEQFF. The DNA for the CDR3 is TGTGCCAGCAGTTACCAACCGACCAGCTCCTACAATGAGCAGTTCTTC.

The rearrangement links TRBV20-1 to TRBJ1-2; the match to TRBD1 covers 7 bases. The germline CDR1 and CDR2 sequences are DFQATT and SNEGSKA (reference sequence). CDR3 length: 14 residues. V lost 3 bases, J lost 1 base, and 5 bases stayed unmatched. The CDR3 protein is CSASNAGGNYGYTF. The CDR3 DNA is TGCAGTGCTAGTAACGCAGGGGGTAACTATGGCTACACCTTC.

The V call is TRBV2, the J call TRBJ2-3; no reliable D call. The CDR3 sequence is 13 residues long. Germline values: CDR1 SNHLY, CDR2 FYNNEI. Trimming cost V 7 bases and J 2 bases, with 10 bases left between them. CDR3 nucleotides: TGTGCCAGCAAGAAGGAACTCACAGATACGCAGTATTTT. Amino acids: CASKKELTDTQYF.

The J gene is TRBJ1-2, the V gene TRBV5-1; 10 nucleotides line up with TRBD1. After removal of 2 bases from V and 5 bases from J, the junction contained 6 bases not matched to a gene. The V gene's germline CDR1 is SGHRS and CDR2 YFSETQ. The CDR3 is 15 amino acids. The CDR3 reads CASSFGGQGPYGYTF. The CDR3 DNA reads as TGCGCCAGCAGCTTTGGGGGACAGGGGCCTTATGGCTACACCTTC.

The rearrangement uses TRBV20-1 and TRBJ2-5; no clear D. The CDR3 length is 13 residues. Germline values: CDR1 DFQATT, CDR2 SNEGSKA (reference sequence). V was pared by 6 bases and J by 2 bases, with 13 bases between. The CDR3 loop reads CSASLRHQETQYF. The DNA of the CDR3 is TGCAGTGCCAGTTTGCGGCATCAAGAGACCCAGTACTTC.

Only one count was recorded for this clonotype. The rearrangement uses TRBV29-1 and TRBJ2-2; 8 bases are a match to TRBD2. The CDR3 consists of 15 residues. CDR1 is SQVTM and CDR2 is ANQGSEA in the germline V gene. Trimming cost V 0 bases and J 9 bases; bases outside gene matches: 9. The CDR3 nucleotides are TGCAGCGTTGAAGACCCCGGGACTAGTCAAAGGGAGCTGTTTTTT. Amino acids: CSVEDPGTSQRELFF.

A single count supports this clonotype. The V call is TRBV2, the J call TRBJ1-6; D gene unclear. V was clipped by 11 bases and J by 3 bases, with 11 bases between them. Germline values: CDR1 SNHLY, CDR2 FYNNEI. The CDR3 totals 13 residues. The DNA for the CDR3 is TGTGCCTCCCGGACGGACTATAATTCACCCCTCCACTTT. It is translated as CASRTDYNSPLHF.

As concerns this clonotype: The conserved phenylalanine or tryptophan normally closing the CDR3 is absent here, so this likely arose from a read error. The chain joins TRBV12-3 or TRBV12-4 to TRBJ2-3; TRBD2 matches at 10 bases. The trim removed 5 bases at V and 5 bases at J, leaving 10 bases unmatched. The CDR3 has 16 amino acids. The CDR3 here is CASSKTSSGRGDTQYS. CDR3 DNA: TGTGCCAGCAGTAAGACCTCAAGCGGGAGGGGAGATACGCAGTATTCT.

This sequence joins TRBV7-2 and TRBJ2-5; TRBD2 might be the D (6 bases). The CDR3 contains 15 residues. CDR1 and CDR2 (germline): SGHTA, FQGNSA. The ends were cut back, 2 bases at V and 4 bases at J, with 14 bases in the middle. The CDR3 region has the DNA TGTGCCAGCAGCTTATCAGGGTCGGAGGGAGAGACCCAGTACTTC. It translates to CASSLSGSEGETQYF.

This clonotype was seen at least ten times. CDR3 DNA sequence: TGTGCCAGCAGGGCCGGGGGCTCCTACAATGAGCAGTTCTTC. Its translation is CASRAGGSYNEQFF. This chain joins TRBV28 and TRBJ2-1; D may be TRBD2 (6 bases). The CDR3 totals 14 residues. The germline V and J ends were trimmed by 6 bases and 0 bases, with 9 bases remaining between them. The germline V gene encodes CDR1 MDHEN and CDR2 SYDVKM.

Only a few counts were recorded for this clonotype. The chain employs TRBV7-2 and TRBJ2-5; D perhaps matches TRBD2 (6 bases). Germline loops: CDR1 SGHTA, CDR2 FQGNSA. This CDR3 is built from 12 residues. V was clipped by 6 bases and J by 11 bases, with 16 bases between them. CDR3 DNA sequence: TGTGCCAGCAGTCGGCTGGGGGGAGAGCAGTACTTC. It specifies CASSRLGGEQYF.

This clonotype was seen a few times. The chain employs TRBV6-6 and TRBJ2-5; 7 positions agree with TRBD1. The CDR3 contains 16 residues. Germline V gives CDR1 MNHNY, CDR2 SVGAGI (reference sequence). The J segment lost 4 bases and the V segment lost 4 bases, leaving 12 bases of the junction unmatched. The CDR3 is CASSFPGQPEGETQYF. CDR3 DNA: TGTGCCAGCAGTTTCCCGGGACAGCCCGAAGGAGAGACCCAGTACTTC.

In nucleotides, the CDR3 is TGTGCCACCAGTGACCCCTCCAGGTCTGGGGCCAACGTCCTGACTTTC. This codes for CATSDPSRSGANVLTF. J is TRBJ2-6 and V is TRBV24-1, with unresolved D. Trimming pared 4 bases from V and 1 base from J, leaving 10 bases between. The V gene's germline CDR1 is KGHDR and CDR2 SFDVKD. The CDR3 contains 16 residues.

This clonotype was counted a few times. The chain is built from TRBV7-6 and TRBJ2-2; 10 bases map to TRBD2. This CDR3 is built from 16 residues. V lost 6 bases to trimming and J lost 6 bases; unmatched junction nucleotides: 10. Germline V gene sequence: CDR1 SGHVS, CDR2 FNYEAQ. The CDR3, as DNA: TGTGCCAGCAGTGGACTAGCGGCCCTCAGGCCCGGGGAGCTGTTTTTT. Translation gives CASSGLAALRPGELFF.

The chain uses TRBV5-6 and TRBJ2-7; D is perhaps TRBD2 (5 bases). Per germline, CDR1 SGHDT and CDR2 YYEEEE. Trimming pared 1 base from V and 7 bases from J, leaving 15 bases between. CDR3 length: 14 residues. CDR3 region: CASSLPGLPGEQYF. Here the CDR3 DNA reads TGTGCCAGCAGCTTGCCCGGACTGCCGGGGGAGCAGTACTTC.

This clonotype was recorded once. V gene TRBV7-9 combines with J gene TRBJ2-3, with TRBD2 matching 10 bases. V was clipped by 7 bases and J by 14 bases; unmatched bases: 21. Germline CDR1 is SEHNR and CDR2 is FQNEAQ (reference sequence). The CDR3 is 16 residues long. CDR3 DNA: TGTGCCAGCACCCAACAAAGCGGGAGGGAGCACAGATACGCGTATTTT. Translating it yields CASTQQSGREHRYAYF.

This rearrangement joins TRBV12-3 or TRBV12-4 to TRBJ2-5; a possible D gene is TRBD1 (6 bases). The CDR3 has 14 amino acids. Trimming shortened V by 4 bases and J by 1 base, and 10 bases separated the two germline ends. The CDR3 DNA reads TGTGCCAGCAGTTGGGGGCCCCTCCAAGAGACCCAGTACTTC. Its translation is CASSWGPLQETQYF.

This clonotype appeared a few times. V gene TRBV4-2 combines with J gene TRBJ2-7; D remains ambiguous. The CDR3 loop spans 12 amino acids. Per the germline V gene, CDR1 is LGHNA and CDR2 is YNFKEQ. V was clipped by 0 bases and J by 5 bases, with 5 bases between them. The CDR3 DNA is TGTGCCAGCAGCCAAGAAAACCACGAGCAGTACTTC. It yields the protein CASSQENHEQYF.

This rearrangement joins TRBV20-1 to TRBJ1-6; D remains ambiguous. CDR3 size: 18 residues. In germline, CDR1 is DFQATT, CDR2 SNEGSKA (reference sequence). V was clipped by 0 bases and J by 11 bases, with 26 bases between them. The CDR3 DNA sequence: TGCAGTGCTAGAGATAAGCTGGCGGAAATCCCTCAATTCGCACCCCTCCACTTT. It yields the protein CSARDKLAEIPQFAPLHF.

This clonotype was seen more than once but under ten times. This chain connects TRBV24-1 to TRBJ2-3; possible D gene TRBD1, 6 bases. Per germline, CDR1 KGHDR and CDR2 SFDVKD. The CDR3 sequence is 14 residues long. With 5 bases removed from V and 4 bases from J, the gap between germline ends came to 12 bases. The DNA for the CDR3 is TGTGCCACCAGTGCACGACGGACAGCAGATACGCAGTATTTT. It yields the protein CATSARRTADTQYF.

This clonotype has a single count. The chain uses TRBV6-2 or TRBV6-3 and TRBJ1-4; D might be TRBD1 (5 bases). Trimming removed 7 bases at V and 7 bases at J, with 19 bases between. Germline CDR1 reads MNHEY; CDR2 reads SVGEGT. This CDR3 has 15 residues. The CDR3 loop reads CASTDQQVRGEKLFF. CDR3 in DNA: TGTGCCAGCACCGACCAACAGGTTCGGGGTGAAAAACTGTTTTTT.

The chain recombines TRBV4-1 with TRBJ2-5, with D unclear. Germline assignment: CDR1 MGHRA and CDR2 YSYEKL. The CDR3 is made up of 15 amino acids. V was cut by 4 bases and J by 1 base, with 13 bases left in between. CDR3 sequence: CASSPLTQSQETQYF. DNA of the CDR3: TGCGCCAGCAGCCCATTGACACAGAGCCAAGAGACCCAGTACTTC.

This chain joins TRBV20-1 and TRBJ2-1; possible D gene TRBD1, 5 bases. The CDR3 runs 14 residues. The germline gives CDR1 DFQATT, CDR2 SNEGSKA (reference sequence). Between the trimmed V and J ends, which lost 5 bases and 0 bases, there was a span of 11 bases. CDR3 nucleotides: TGCAGTGCTGCCCTAGGGGACTCCTACAATGAGCAGTTCTTC. Translation: CSAALGDSYNEQFF.

V and J are TRBV6-5 and TRBJ2-7; the D gene could be TRBD1 or TRBD2 (6 bases each). The V gene's germline CDR1 is MNHEY and CDR2 SVGAGI. The CDR3 consists of 15 residues. V lost 5 bases, J lost 5 bases, and 19 bases lay in between. The chain's CDR3 is CASSPPGLRGHEQYF. CDR3 nucleotides: TGTGCCAGCAGTCCCCCCGGCTTACGGGGGCACGAGCAGTACTTC.

V and J are TRBV5-1 and TRBJ1-5; D unresolved. Germline lookup yields CDR1 SGHRS and CDR2 YFSETQ. This CDR3 has 15 residues. The V end lost 0 bases, the J end lost 0 bases, and 7 bases lay between the germline ends. The CDR3 DNA sequence: TGCGCCAGCAGCTTGGAAGGATTTAGCAATCAGCCCCAGCATTTT. It translates to CASSLEGFSNQPQHF.